Listed below are T cell receptor beta chains from one sample, sequenced in a study of T-cell reconstitution after alpha-beta-depleted transplantation in children. Using its own MiXCR run on the PCR reads, TCRdb lists one record per CDR3 protein. In the table there are 210,000 or so distinct CDR3 sequences, approximately 11% of which are singletons. The source was PBMCs, collected before TCRalphabeta/CD19-depleted stem cell transplant. Receptors were obtained from a child younger than two with acute myeloid leukemia, due to receive a stem cell transplant. Each CDR3 is given with its conserved first and last residue. A D gene is named only where the DNA matches it firmly. A clone size is listed for some rows: how often the clone was seen (once, few, many), or a class if it is expanded.

clone size,V gene,J gene,D gene,CDR3 DNA,CDR3 protein
many,TRBV29-1,TRBJ2-7,-,TGCAGCCACACCTTGGATTCCTACGAGCAGTACTTC,CSHTLDSYEQYF
many,TRBV11-2,TRBJ2-4,-,TGTGCCAGCAGCTTAGATGGTCAGAGAGTAGCCAAAAACATTCAGTACTTC,CASSLDGQRVAKNIQYF
many,TRBV20-1,TRBJ2-7,-,TGCAGTGTAGCCCGGGAGTCCGAGCAGTACTTC,CSVARESEQYF
many,TRBV7-6,TRBJ1-4,-,TGTGCCAGCAGCTTTCGACCCCGGGGTGAAAAACTGTTTTTT,CASSFRPRGEKLFF
-,TRBV20-1,TRBJ2-7,TRBD1,TGCAGTGCTGCGACAGGGGAGCCCTACGAGCAGTACTTC,CSAATGEPYEQYF
many,TRBV29-1,TRBJ2-3,-,TGCAGCGGGACTCCCGGAGATACGCAGTATTTT,CSGTPGDTQYF
-,TRBV6-1,TRBJ1-5,-,TGTGCCAGCACTCCTTGGGAGGGTCAGCCCCAGCATTTT,CASTPWEGQPQHF
few,TRBV12-3/TRBV12-4,TRBJ2-1,TRBD2,TGTGCCAGCAGACCTAGCGGGAGTTTTGGTGAGCAGTTCTTC,CASRPSGSFGEQFF
few,TRBV29-1,TRBJ2-7,TRBD1,TGCAGCGTTGCCGGGACAGGGATTACCTACGAGCAGTACTTC,CSVAGTGITYEQYF
many,TRBV5-5,TRBJ2-7,TRBD1,TGTGCCAGCAGCACCGGGACAGCGGCATACTACGAGCAGTACTTC,CASSTGTAAYYEQYF
-,TRBV6-2/TRBV6-3,TRBJ2-7,-,TGTGCCAGCAGTTACGACAACAGGAGCGAGCAGTACTTC,CASSYDNRSEQYF
many,TRBV3-1,TRBJ1-1,-,TGTGCCAGCAGCCAAGGCTTAGGGGTTGCCAGTGACACTGAAGCTTTCTTT,CASSQGLGVASDTEAFF
many,TRBV7-9,TRBJ2-3,-,TGTGCCAGCAGTACGGTGTCGGCAGATACGCAGTATTTT,CASSTVSADTQYF
many,TRBV5-1,TRBJ2-5,-,TGCGCCAGCAGCCCTGAACATGTTCCCCAGGGAGAGACCCAGTACTTC,CASSPEHVPQGETQYF
many,TRBV30,TRBJ1-5,-,TGTGCCTGGAGGGCAGGCCTAAATCAGCCCCAGCATTTT,CAWRAGLNQPQHF
many,TRBV7-2,TRBJ2-7,TRBD1,TGTGCCAGCAGCTCAGTCCATCGAACAGGGGGTGGCGGCGAGCAGTACTTC,CASSSVHRTGGGGEQYF
many,TRBV6-2/TRBV6-3,TRBJ2-2,TRBD2,TGTGCCAGCACCAGACTAGCGGGAACCTCGGGCACCGGGGAGCTGTTTTTT,CASTRLAGTSGTGELFF
many,TRBV20-1,TRBJ2-7,TRBD2,TGCAGTGCACGTAGCGGGAGCGGATCAGGGGAGCAGTACTTC,CSARSGSGSGEQYF
many,TRBV6-4,TRBJ2-1,-,TGTGCCAGCAGTGACTTGGCTAGGGGAGAGCAGTTCTTC,CASSDLARGEQFF
many,TRBV20-1,TRBJ2-1,-,TGCAGTGCTAGGTTAGATTACAATGAGCAGTTCTTC,CSARLDYNEQFF
many,TRBV7-2,TRBJ2-5,TRBD2,TGTGCCAGCAGCTTAGCGGGCGGGAGTGGGGAGACCCAGTACTTC,CASSLAGGSGETQYF
many,TRBV29-1,TRBJ2-7,TRBD2,TGCAGCGTTCTCAAACTAGCGGGAGTATTCTACGAGCAGTACTTC,CSVLKLAGVFYEQYF
few,TRBV7-9,TRBJ1-1,-,TGTGCCAGCAGCTTACTCTCCCCAAACGACAGGTTGGCCGAAGCTTTCTTT,CASSLLSPNDRLAEAFF
few,TRBV5-6,TRBJ2-6,-,TGTGCCAGCAGACATGTCGGGGCCAACGTCCTGACTTTC,CASRHVGANVLTF
many,TRBV4-1,TRBJ1-1,-,TGCGCCAGCAGCCAAGTTTCTGGGACTGAAGCTTTCTTT,CASSQVSGTEAFF
many,TRBV5-6,TRBJ1-5,-,TGTGCCAGCAGCTTGAGATCTAGCAATCAGCCCCAGCATTTT,CASSLRSSNQPQHF
many,TRBV7-9,TRBJ1-5,-,TGTGCCAGCAGCTTCGGGGGAGGACAGCCCCAGCATTTT,CASSFGGGQPQHF
many,TRBV20-1,TRBJ2-1,TRBD2,TGCAGTGCTCGCATACTAGCGGGAGACACATTTAATGAGCAGTTCTTC,CSARILAGDTFNEQFF